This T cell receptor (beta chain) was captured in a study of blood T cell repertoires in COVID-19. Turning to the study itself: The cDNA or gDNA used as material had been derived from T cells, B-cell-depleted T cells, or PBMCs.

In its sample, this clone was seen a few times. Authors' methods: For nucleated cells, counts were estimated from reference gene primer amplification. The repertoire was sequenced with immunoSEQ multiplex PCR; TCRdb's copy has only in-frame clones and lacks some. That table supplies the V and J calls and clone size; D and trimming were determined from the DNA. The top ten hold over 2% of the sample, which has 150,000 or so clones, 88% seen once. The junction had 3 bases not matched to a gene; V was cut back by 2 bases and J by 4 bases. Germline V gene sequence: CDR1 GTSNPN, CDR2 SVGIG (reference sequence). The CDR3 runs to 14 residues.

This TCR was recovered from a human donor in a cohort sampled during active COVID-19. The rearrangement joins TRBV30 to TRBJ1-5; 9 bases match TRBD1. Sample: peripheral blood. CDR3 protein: CAWSPDRGNQPQHF. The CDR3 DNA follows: TGTGCCTGGAGTCCGGACAGGGGAAATCAGCCCCAGCATTTT.